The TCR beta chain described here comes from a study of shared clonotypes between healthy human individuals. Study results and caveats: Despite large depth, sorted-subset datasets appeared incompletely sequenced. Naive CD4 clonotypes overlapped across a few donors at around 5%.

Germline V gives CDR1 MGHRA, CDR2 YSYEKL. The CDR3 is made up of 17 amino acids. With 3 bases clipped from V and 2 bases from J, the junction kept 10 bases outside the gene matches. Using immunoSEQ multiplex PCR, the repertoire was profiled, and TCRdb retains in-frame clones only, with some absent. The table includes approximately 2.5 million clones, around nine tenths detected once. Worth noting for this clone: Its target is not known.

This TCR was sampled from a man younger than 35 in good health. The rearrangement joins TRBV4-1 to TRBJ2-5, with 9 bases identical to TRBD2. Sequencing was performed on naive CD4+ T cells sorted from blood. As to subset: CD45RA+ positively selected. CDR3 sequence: CASSQTFSGGAQETQYF. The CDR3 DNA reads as TGCGCCAGCAGCCAGACGTTTAGCGGGGGCGCACAAGAGACCCAGTACTTC.